This TCR beta chain came from a study of blood T cell repertoires in COVID-19. Study in general: Acute and convalescent COVID-19 samples came from the United States, Italy and Spain.

Produced via immunoSEQ multiplex PCR; TCRdb's table is partial and in-frame only. The sample carries roughly 400,000 clones, approximately 90% recorded once. Grouping used clinical history reported by participants in a survey and questionnaire. All exposed participants met a person with COVID-19 within 2 weeks before entering the study. With respect to this clone: Distinct nucleotide sequences in the sample also encode this CDR3.

The CDR3 runs to 17 residues. The trim removed 0 bases at V and 7 bases at J, leaving 4 bases unmatched. Germline CDR1 is SGHRS and CDR2 is YFSETQ. Sequencing input: PBMCs or T cells enriched from blood (not recorded which). V usage is TRBV5-1 and J usage is TRBJ2-1; 16 nucleotides match TRBD2. The TCR originated in a woman between 18 and 29 years old who had been exposed to COVID-19. Here the CDR3 reads CASSLAGLAGGLNEQFF. The CDR3 nucleotides are TGCGCCAGCAGCTTGGCGGGACTAGCGGGAGGGTTGAATGAGCAGTTCTTC.